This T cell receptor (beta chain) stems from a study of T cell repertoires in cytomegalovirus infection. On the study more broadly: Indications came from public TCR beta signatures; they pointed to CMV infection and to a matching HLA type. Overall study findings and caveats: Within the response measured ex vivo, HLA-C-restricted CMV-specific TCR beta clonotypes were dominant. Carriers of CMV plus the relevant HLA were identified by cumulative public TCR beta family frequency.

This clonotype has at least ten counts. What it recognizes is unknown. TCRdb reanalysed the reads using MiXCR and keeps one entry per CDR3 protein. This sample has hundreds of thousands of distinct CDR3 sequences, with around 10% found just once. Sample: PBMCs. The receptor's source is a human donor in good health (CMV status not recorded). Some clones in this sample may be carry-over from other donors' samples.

The DNA for the CDR3 is TGTGCCAGCAGTAGCGACGGAGGGGGTCAGCCCCAGCATTTT. Protein product: CASSSDGGGQPQHF. The chain recombines TRBV27 with TRBJ1-5, with D possibly being TRBD1 (6 bases). Between the trimmed V and J ends, which lost 5 bases and 6 bases, there was a span of 14 bases. Germline V gene data show CDR1 as MNHEY and CDR2 as SMNVEV (reference sequence). The CDR3 runs to 14 residues.